This entry describes one TCR beta chain. The antigen remains unidentified. Rectal tissue came from one to two pinch biopsies taken at colonoscopy. This sample was taken from a study of pediatric ulcerative colitis. Study-wide results and limits: Acute severe colitis showed lower rectal diversity from clonal expansions. Blood-rectal clonal overlap within each person was significantly higher in ulcerative colitis patients than controls.

This table comes from immunoSEQ multiplex PCR, and its TCRdb copy is limited to in-frame clones, with some not included. The table records 30,000 to 45,000 clones, about three quarters of them present only once. This CDR3 contains 12 residues. The germline CDR1 and CDR2 sequences are ENHRY and SYGVKD. Trimming left V 6 bases short and J 9 bases short, with 12 bases between. Sequencing was done on a sample of gut tissue. The TCR originated in a boy aged 10-17 years with moderate ulcerative colitis. The chain carries TRBV10-3 and TRBJ1-5; no reliable D call. The CDR3: CAIRDPETPQHF. The CDR3 coding sequence is TGTGCCATCAGGGACCCCGAAACGCCCCAGCATTTT.